This T cell receptor (beta chain) was identified in a study of OX40 agonist ivuxolimab in advanced cancers. General notes on the study: The costimulatory receptor OX40 (CD134) was targeted by ivuxolimab, a fully human IgG2 agonistic monoclonal antibody. Intravenous ivuxolimab was administered to patients every 2 weeks at six dose levels: 0.01, 0.1, 0.3, 1.5, 3 and 10 mg/kg. Of the roughly 51 patients in dose escalation, 19 had hepatocellular carcinoma, around 15 had melanoma, 9 had renal cell carcinoma and 9 had head and neck cancer. The dose-escalation cohort was approximately 83% male with a mean age of approximately 60 years, ranging from roughly 23 to 90. Prior anti-PD-1, anti-PD-L1 or anti-CTLA-4 therapy was permitted, and checkpoint inhibitors had been received by under 50% of dose-escalation patients. Partial responses occurred in three dose-escalation patients, of whom one had hepatocellular carcinoma and two had cutaneous melanoma. The purpose of peripheral TCRbeta sequencing was to test whether ivuxolimab changed TCR sequence diversity and led to clonal T-cell expansion. The paper covers the monotherapy dose-escalation part of the phase I ivuxolimab trial, which included N of about 51 patients. Summary of the overall study and its limitations: Low levels of normalized T-cell clonal expansion were also seen in some patients who did not respond. At doses of 0.1 to 3.0 mg/kg, clonal expansion of both CD4+ and CD8+ T cells in blood was seen between baseline and week 6. In the 0.1-3.0 mg/kg groups, partial responders were among the patients with the lowest normalized peripheral clonal expansion, particularly in CD8+ T cells. The antigen specificity of the peripheral T cells that underwent clonal expansion was not determined. After ivuxolimab, expanded clones were on average more numerous among CD8+ T cells than among CD4+ T cells.

This clone has just a few counts. No antigen is known for it. Per-base qualities were not stored, and no clone one base away is much larger. Spanning cysteine to phenylalanine, the CDR3 consists of 13 amino acids. Only the CDR3 DNA stays, 39 bases, in frame from base 1. Reading the germline V gene (reference sequence) gives CDR1 MNHEY and CDR2 SMNVEV. V and J are trimmed by 8 bases and 2 bases, and the gene matches miss 6 bases of the junction. To sequence the TCRbeta CDR3 region, genomic DNA was isolated from the sorted cells. TCRbeta CDR3 regions were sequenced using the immunoSEQ Assay. In its TCRdb copy, this immuneACCESS table keeps in-frame sequences only and misses some clones. Where compared with another copy, unresolved V genes explain less than half of these, and the others have no known cause. This sample lists about 68,000 clones; 70% to 85% were detected once. The ten top clones hold 1.5% to 2% of the sample.

The trial excluded patients who had a history of autoimmune disease or were on systemic immunosuppression. Peripheral blood for TCR sequencing was collected from all dose cohorts at baseline, on cycle 4 day 1, and on cycle 7 day 1. Samples came from an open-label, multicenter, first-in-human phase I dose-escalation trial of ivuxolimab. The trial enrolled adults with locally advanced or metastatic head and neck squamous cell, hepatocellular, melanoma or renal cell carcinoma. Before TCR sequencing, CD4+ T cells and CD8+ T cells were sorted from peripheral blood as separate populations. The chain employs TRBV27 and TRBJ2-7, and TRBD2 matches 7 of the central bases. The receptor comes from an adult with an advanced solid tumor such as melanoma, head and neck, liver or kidney cancer. The material sequenced was CD4+ or CD8+ T cells sorted from blood, taken in a trial of the OX40 agonist ivuxolimab. The nucleotides are TGTGCCAGCTGGGCTAGCGGTACCTACGAGCAGTACTTC. Its translation is CASWASGTYEQYF.